The next 5 T cell receptor beta chains were all read from a single sample in a study of shared clonotypes between healthy human individuals (dated by TCRdb to the early 2020s). The library was built by means of the immunoSEQ multiplex PCR assay. Entries here come from immuneACCESS through TCRdb and include only in-frame sequences with V and J called. Some clones fail to appear in such tables; in the studies checked, an unresolved V gene covers under half of the shortfall, and the cause of the remainder is unknown. This sample lists roughly 2.6 million clones; more than 80% were detected once. Of the sample, about 0.13% falls within the top ten clones. Sequencing was carried out using naive CD4+ T cells sorted from blood. The cell subset or site label corresponds to: CD45RA+ positively selected. The source is a man younger than 30 in good health.

V is TRBV7-2 and J is TRBJ2-5, with TRBD2 identical over 7 bases. The germline CDR1 and CDR2 sequences are SGHTA and FQGNSA. CDR3 length: 14 residues. V gave up 3 bases and J gave up 1 base; unmatched junction bases: 2. CDR3 in amino acids: CASSFQRGQETQYF. The CDR3 DNA reads as TGTGCCAGCAGCTTTCAGCGGGGCCAAGAGACCCAGTACTTC. The full variable domain, in which reference TRBV7-2 and TRBJ2-5 provide the parts outside the CDR3, is GAGVSQSPSNKVTEKGKDVELRCDPISGHTALYWYRQSLGQGLEFLIYFQGNSAPDKSGLPSDRFSAERTGGSVSTLTIQRTQQEDSAVYLCASSFQRGQETQYFGPGTRLLVL.

A few counts support this clone. The genes are TRBV2 and TRBJ2-2; D is uncertain. CDR3 length: 14 residues. Trimming shortened V by 6 bases and J by 5 bases, and 13 bases separated the two germline ends. CDR1 and CDR2 (germline): SNHLY, FYNNEI. The CDR3 DNA sequence: TGTGCCAGCAGCAAGGACCGTTGGACCGGGGAGCTGTTTTTT. Amino acid sequence: CASSKDRWTGELFF. The full variable domain, rest sourced from reference TRBV2 and TRBJ2-2, is EPEVTQTPSHQVTQMGQEVILRCVPISNHLYFYWYRQILGQKVEFLVSFYNNEISEKSEIFDDQFSVERPDGSNFTLKIRSTKLEDSAMYFCASSKDRWTGELFFGEGSRLTVL.

With regard to this clone: No DNA is shown, since the ends of the CDR3 on it are uncertain; the CDR3 is the one TCRdb lists. The chain is built from TRBV27 and TRBJ1-5. Germline CDR1 reads MNHEY; CDR2 reads SMNVEV (reference sequence). The CDR3 length is 15 residues, termini included. CDR3 region: CASSSSDSPNQPQHF.

V is TRBV2 and J is TRBJ2-1, with TRBD2 as a possible D gene (6 bases). Germline CDR1 reads SNHLY; CDR2 reads FYNNEI. The length of the CDR3 is 16 residues. Trimming stripped 0 bases from V and 4 bases from J, with 13 bases between. In DNA, the CDR3 is TGTGCCAGCAGTGAAGCGGGCGGGACTCTATACAATGAGCAGTTCTTC. Encoded protein: CASSEAGGTLYNEQFF.

V gene TRBV14 combines with J gene TRBJ2-2, with D maybe TRBD1 (6 bases). V lost 6 bases and J lost 2, with 16 bases in between. The CDR3 length is 16 residues. Germline loops: CDR1 SGHDN, CDR2 FVKESK. The CDR3 reads CASSQDRLRNTGELFF. The CDR3 DNA reads as TGTGCCAGCAGTCAGGACAGACTGAGAAACACCGGGGAGCTGTTTTTT.